The TCR beta chain under discussion was sequenced for a study of blood T cell repertoires in COVID-19. At the level of the study: The samples span acute and convalescent COVID-19 from the United States, Italy and Spain.

This clone occurred once. In the original workflow: How many nucleated cells were present was estimated from reference gene primer amplification. The repertoire was sequenced with immunoSEQ multiplex PCR; TCRdb's copy has only in-frame clones and lacks some. The DNA gave D and trimming, while V, J and clone size come from that table. This table has 200,000 to 250,000 clones, around 84% appearing once. The germline V gene has CDR1 LGHNT and CDR2 FRNRAP. The V and J ends lost 6 bases and 6 bases, in that order; junction bases with no gene match: 10. This CDR3 comprises 15 residues. Source material: PBMCs or T cells enriched from blood (not recorded which). The chain combines TRBV12-5 with TRBJ1-1; 10 bases line up with TRBD1. This TCR was sampled from a man under 40 with acute COVID-19. The chain's CDR3 is CASGPGTGVFSEAFF. The DNA for the CDR3 is TGTGCTAGTGGACCCGGGACAGGGGTCTTCTCTGAAGCTTTCTTT.